This T cell receptor beta chain was found in a study of blood T cell repertoires in COVID-19. Study overall: Acute and convalescent COVID-19 specimens originated in the United States, Italy and Spain.

Profiled with immunoSEQ multiplex PCR; TCRdb holds only in-frame clones, not every one. The table shows some 320,000 clones, with 88% occurring only once. Germline assignment: CDR1 LGHNA and CDR2 YSLEER. CDR3 length: 15 residues. Trimming shortened V by 0 bases and J by 5 bases, and 13 bases separated the two germline ends. Sequenced material: peripheral blood. The V gene is TRBV4-3, the J gene TRBJ1-1, with D uncertain. The sequence came from a woman in her 30s who had recovered from COVID-19. The CDR3 loop reads CASSQDTGELTEAFF. The CDR3 DNA is TGCGCCAGCAGCCAAGATACCGGGGAGCTGACTGAAGCTTTCTTT.